This T cell receptor beta chain derives from a study of T cell responses to AZD1222 COVID-19 vaccine. Study-level results: Elevations in Spike-specific TCR breadth and depth followed administration of two AZD1222 doses.

TCRdb's copy holds only in-frame clones and misses some; the assay was immunoSEQ multiplex PCR. The table has 70,000 to 95,000 clones, 80% to 90% seen once. Per the germline V gene, CDR1 is SGDLS and CDR2 is YYNGEE. Trimming took 3 bases from V and 9 from J, leaving 10 bases between them. The CDR3 sequence is 13 residues long. A remark on this clone: Its antigen is not identified.

Sequences were derived from peripheral blood, sampled 28 days after the second AZD1222 dose. This receptor was identified in an adult who received the AZD1222 COVID-19 vaccine. J is TRBJ1-6 and V is TRBV9; D ambiguous. The CDR3 nucleotides read TGTGCCAGCAGCGCCCTAACAAGTTCACCCCTCCACTTT. Amino acids: CASSALTSSPLHF. Combining the CDR3 with reference TRBV9 and TRBJ1-6 gives the whole variable domain DSGVTQTPKHLITATGQRVTLRCSPRSGDLSVYWYQQSLDQGLQFLIQYYNGEERAKGNILERFSAQQFPDLHSELNLSSLELGDSALYFCASSALTSSPLHFGNGTRLTVT.